This T cell receptor (beta chain) was retrieved from a study of control samples from healthy donors and cancer patients. The CDR3 is made up of 13 amino acids. From germline, CDR1 is SGHTA and CDR2 FQGNSA. Trimming left V 5 bases short and J 4 bases short, with 10 bases between. TCRdb's table, derived via immunoSEQ multiplex PCR, lists solely in-frame clones and lacks some. The sample consists of 89,000 or so clones, more than 75% of them appearing once. J is TRBJ2-3 and V is TRBV7-2; D is uncertain. The TCR sequence derives from a man aged 50 to 59 in good health. The sequenced sample consisted of blood. The CDR3 protein is CASSRTPPDTQYF. The CDR3 coding sequence is TGTGCCAGCAGCCGAACTCCTCCAGATACGCAGTATTTT. The full variable domain, in which reference TRBV7-2 and TRBJ2-3 provide the parts outside the CDR3, is GAGVSQSPSNKVTEKGKDVELRCDPISGHTALYWYRQSLGQGLEFLIYFQGNSAPDKSGLPSDRFSAERTGGSVSTLTIQRTQQEDSAVYLCASSRTPPDTQYFGPGTRLTVL.